One sample yielded the 27 T cell receptor beta chains listed below, sequenced in a study of a mutant IDH1 vaccine in newly diagnosed glioma. TCRdb's copy holds only in-frame clones and misses some; the assay was immunoSEQ multiplex PCR. The profile shows over 50,000 clones, roughly 72% of them singletons. No antigen has been identified for these receptors. Described time point: week 47, end of study. Doses comprised 300 ug of mutant IDH1 20-mer peptide each, plus topical imiquimod. The sample was PBMCs, taken from a glioma patient whose treatment included an IDH1 peptide vaccine. Every receptor here comes from a woman in her forties with glioma. Some clones in this sample may be carry-over from other donors' samples.

The gene calls are TRBV4-1 and TRBJ1-2; TRBD1 matches at 7 bases. Looked up from germline, CDR1 is MGHRA and CDR2 is YSYEKL. The CDR3 runs to 15 residues. Trimming removed 0 bases from V and 6 bases from J; junction bases left unmatched: 7. The CDR3 loop is CASSQETGFRNGYTF. The DNA for the CDR3 is TGCGCCAGCAGCCAAGAGACAGGGTTTCGGAATGGCTACACCTTC.

The CDR3 region is CASSLVSGGQETQYF. DNA for the CDR3: TGTGCCAGCAGCTTAGTGTCTGGCGGTCAAGAGACCCAGTACTTC. The genes are TRBV7-2 and TRBJ2-5; no clear D. Per the germline V gene, CDR1 is SGHTA and CDR2 is FQGNSA. Deletions cut 1 base from V and 2 bases from J, with 11 bases between. This CDR3 contains 15 residues.

V usage is TRBV6-1 and J usage is TRBJ2-2, with 9 positions matching TRBD1. Germline trimming cut 6 bases from V and 7 bases from J; bases unmatched to any gene: 3. The germline V gene encodes CDR1 MNHNS and CDR2 SASEGT. The CDR3 totals 13 residues. The CDR3 coding sequence is TGTGCCAGCAGACAGGGGGCTATCGGGGAGCTGTTTTTT. Its translation is CASRQGAIGELFF.

This clone was recorded a few times. This rearrangement joins TRBV4-1 to TRBJ1-2; D is uncertain. V was clipped by 0 bases and J by 8 bases, with 16 bases between them. The germline CDR1 and CDR2 sequences are MGHRA and YSYEKL. The CDR3 runs to 15 residues. Written as DNA, the CDR3 is TGCGCCAGCAGCCAAGACCCAAGCTATTCAATGGGCTACACCTTC. Protein: CASSQDPSYSMGYTF.

This clone was detected a few times. The sample contains more than one DNA sequence encoding this CDR3. This chain joins TRBV18 and TRBJ2-3; D is unclear. The CDR3 covers 12 residues. Germline CDR1 reads KGHSH; CDR2 reads LQKENI. Trimming shortened V by 5 bases and J by 6 bases, and 9 bases separated the two germline ends. As DNA, the CDR3 is TGTGCCAGCTCAGAGGCCCGGGATACGCAGTATTTT. Amino acid sequence: CASSEARDTQYF.

This clone was counted a single time. The V gene is TRBV2, the J gene TRBJ1-3; D uncertain. The CDR3 has 15 amino acids. Trimming cost V 2 bases and J 3 bases, with 11 bases left between them. Germline CDR1 SNHLY, CDR2 FYNNEI. CDR3 bases: TGTGCCAGCAGTGAAATCGGATCAGTTGGAAACACCATATATTTT. Translating gives CASSEIGSVGNTIYF.

The DNA for the CDR3 is TGCGCCAGCAGCCTGGAAGGGAGGGACAGCGGTTCACCCCTCCACTTT. This codes for CASSLEGRDSGSPLHF. The chain joins TRBV5-1 to TRBJ1-6, with 7 bases aligning to TRBD1. V gave up 4 bases and J gave up 9 bases; unmatched junction bases: 13. There are 16 residues in the CDR3. The germline CDR1 and CDR2 sequences are SGHRS and YFSETQ.

The chain couples TRBV6-1 to TRBJ1-6; tentative D call: TRBD1 (5 bases). V lost 2 bases to trimming and J lost 0 bases, with 11 bases between them. Germline CDR1 reads MNHNS; CDR2 reads SASEGT. This CDR3 is 17 amino acids long. Here the CDR3 DNA reads TGTGCCAGCAGTGAAAGGCCAGGGAGCTCCTATAATTCACCCCTCCACTTT. This translates into CASSERPGSSYNSPLHF.

V and J are TRBV5-1 and TRBJ1-1; 7 nucleotides match TRBD1. This CDR3 region has 15 residues. CDR1 SGHRS and CDR2 YFSETQ come from the germline V gene. V lost 7 bases and J lost 2; bases outside the gene matches: 11. The CDR3 protein is CASSVNRGRNTEAFF. The CDR3 DNA follows: TGCGCCAGCTCCGTAAACAGGGGCCGTAACACTGAAGCTTTCTTT. Looking up the rest from reference TRBV5-1 and TRBJ1-1 gives the full variable domain: KAGVTQTPRYLIKTRGQQVTLSCSPISGHRSVSWYQQTPGQGLQFLFEYFSETQRNKGNFPGRFSGRQFSNSRSEMNVSTLELGDSALYLCASSVNRGRNTEAFFGQGTRLTVV.

The rearrangement links TRBV4-3 to TRBJ1-2; no clear D gene. The germline V gene has CDR1 LGHNA and CDR2 YSLEER. CDR3 length: 16 amino acids. V gave up 0 bases and J gave up 0 bases, with 11 bases separating them. CDR3 sequence: CASSQDRVGANYGYTF. CDR3 bases: TGCGCCAGCAGCCAAGATCGAGTCGGTGCTAACTATGGCTACACCTTC.

The V and J genes are TRBV5-1 and TRBJ2-7; 11 positions match TRBD2. The CDR3 length is 16 residues. Trimming cost V 4 bases and J 3 bases; bases outside gene matches: 9. The germline CDR1 and CDR2 sequences are SGHRS and YFSETQ. In DNA form, the CDR3 reads TGCGCCAGCAGCCCCGGAGGACTAGCGGGTATCTACGAGCAGTACTTC. Protein product: CASSPGGLAGIYEQYF.

The chain carries TRBV2 and TRBJ2-5, with D possibly being TRBD1 (6 bases). The CDR3 is 13 amino acids. Germline V lookup: CDR1 SNHLY, CDR2 FYNNEI. The V end was cut by 6 bases, the J end by 3 bases, with 11 bases between. The CDR3 sequence: CASSPTGKETQYF. The CDR3 DNA reads TGTGCCAGCAGCCCTACAGGGAAAGAGACCCAGTACTTC.

This clone was counted a single time. The chain has TRBV4-3 and TRBJ2-2, with 14 bases lining up with TRBD2. The ends lost 4 bases at V and 4 bases at J; junction bases unmatched: 5. The V gene's germline CDR1 is LGHNA and CDR2 YSLEER. The CDR3 is 17 residues long. The CDR3 DNA sequence: TGCGCCAGCAGCCGGAATGGACTAGCGGGGGGCACCGGGGAGCTGTTTTTT. This translates into CASSRNGLAGGTGELFF.

This rearrangement joins TRBV18 to TRBJ1-5; D possibly corresponds to TRBD1 (5 bases). Between the trimmed V and J ends, which lost 1 base and 7 bases, there was a span of 14 bases. The germline V gene encodes CDR1 KGHSH and CDR2 LQKENI. This CDR3 is 15 amino acids long. The CDR3 coding sequence is TGTGCCAGCTCACCACTGGGGGACCCAGACCAGCCCCAGCATTTT. Protein product: CASSPLGDPDQPQHF.

This clone was counted a few times. The chain uses TRBV29-1 and TRBJ1-1, with 8 bases fitting TRBD1. The CDR3 is made up of 11 amino acids. V gave up 7 bases and J gave up 8 bases; unmatched junction bases: 6. CDR1 is SQVTM and CDR2 is ANQGSEA in the germline V gene. The CDR3 DNA reads as TGCAGCGCCGGTGGGGACAGGGAAGCTTTCTTT. Its protein product is CSAGGDREAFF.

Worth noting for this clone: The conserved closing phenylalanine or tryptophan is absent in this CDR3, likely reflecting a read error. The chain couples TRBV2 to TRBJ1-1; 7 nucleotides match TRBD1. Germline V gives CDR1 SNHLY, CDR2 FYNNEI. V was clipped by 3 bases and J by 3 bases; unmatched bases: 10. This CDR3 comprises 16 residues. DNA for the CDR3: TGTGCCAGCAGTGATTCGGGACAGATCAGGGACACTGAAGCTTTCCTT. Its translation is CASSDSGQIRDTEAFL.

The genes are TRBV4-2 and TRBJ2-3, with 8 bases fitting TRBD2. The CDR3 spans 19 residues. Germline trimming cut 3 bases from V and 3 bases from J; bases unmatched to any gene: 17. Germline V gives CDR1 LGHNA, CDR2 YNFKEQ. DNA of the CDR3: TGTGCCAGCAGCCATCCCCCAAGCGGTAGCGGGGTGGGGACAGATACGCAGTATTTT. It yields the protein CASSHPPSGSGVGTDTQYF.

The chain employs TRBV7-2 and TRBJ1-1, with D uncertain. Trimming shortened V by 0 bases and J by 1 base, and 9 bases separated the two germline ends. The CDR3 has 15 residues. Germline CDR1 SGHTA, CDR2 FQGNSA. CDR3 DNA: TGTGCCAGCAGCTTAGCGCATACAGAGAACACTGAAGCTTTCTTT. Its translation is CASSLAHTENTEAFF.

This clone has only one observation. This chain uses TRBV2 with TRBJ2-3; no definite D call. This CDR3 is 13 amino acids long. Per the germline V gene, CDR1 is SNHLY and CDR2 is FYNNEI. Trimming took off 8 bases at V and 6 bases at J, with 15 bases between the two ends. This CDR3 is CASPNRALDTQYF. CDR3 DNA: TGTGCCAGCCCGAATAGGGCTCTGGATACGCAGTATTTT.

This clone was found a few times. V and J are TRBV6-1 and TRBJ1-3; TRBD1 might be the D (5 bases). Germline CDR1 MNHNS, CDR2 SASEGT. Trimming removed 8 bases at V and 4 bases at J, with 6 bases between. There are 11 residues in the CDR3. The CDR3 loop is CASWGGNTIYF. The CDR3 DNA reads as TGTGCCAGCTGGGGCGGAAACACCATATATTTT.

V gene TRBV5-1 combines with J gene TRBJ1-1; TRBD1 matches at 10 bases. The CDR3 contains 15 residues. Per germline, CDR1 SGHRS and CDR2 YFSETQ. V lost 0 bases to trimming and J lost 6 bases; unmatched junction nucleotides: 5. The CDR3 is CASSLGTGGGPEAFF. CDR3 DNA sequence: TGCGCCAGCAGCTTGGGGACAGGGGGGGGGCCTGAAGCTTTCTTT.

V and J are TRBV27 and TRBJ1-1, with 12 bases identical to TRBD1. J lost 3 bases, V lost 6 bases, and 2 bases had no gene match. Germline V gene sequence: CDR1 MNHEY, CDR2 SMNVEV (reference sequence). The CDR3 covers 14 residues. CDR3 nucleotide sequence: TGTGCCAGCAGGGGGGACAGGGGGCACACTGAAGCTTTCTTT. It codes for CASRGDRGHTEAFF.

The chain has TRBV19 and TRBJ1-1; TRBD1 aligns across 10 bases. The CDR3 has 11 amino acids. V was pared by 9 bases and J by 11 bases, with 6 bases of the junction left unmatched. Germline CDR1 and CDR2: LNHDA and SQIVND (reference sequence). The CDR3 region is CASRQGARAFF. CDR3 sequence (DNA): TGTGCCAGCCGACAGGGGGCTCGGGCTTTCTTT.

This chain links TRBV10-1 with TRBJ2-1; D ambiguous. The CDR3 is made up of 12 amino acids. CDR1 and CDR2 (germline): WNHNN, SYGVQD (reference sequence). V was cut by 2 bases and J by 12 bases, with 11 bases left in between. The CDR3 loop is CASSENSWGQFF. The CDR3 nucleotides are TGCGCCAGCAGTGAGAATTCGTGGGGGCAGTTCTTC.

V gene TRBV19 combines with J gene TRBJ1-2; D unresolved. The V end was cut by 7 bases, the J end by 8 bases, with 14 bases between. This CDR3 spans 12 amino acids. The germline CDR1 and CDR2 sequences are LNHDA and SQIVND (reference sequence). DNA of the CDR3: TGTGCCAGTATGAGGTTTGGGAAGGGCTACACCTTC. It translates to CASMRFGKGYTF.

The chain links TRBV5-1 to TRBJ2-2; 8 bases are shared with TRBD2. The CDR3 length is 15 residues. Germline assignment: CDR1 SGHRS and CDR2 YFSETQ. After removal of 7 bases from V and 4 bases from J, the junction contained 9 bases not matched to a gene. The CDR3 coding sequence is TGCGCCAGCGGTCTGACGCGGGGGGCCACCGGGGAGCTGTTTTTT. As protein: CASGLTRGATGELFF.

The chain couples TRBV10-3 to TRBJ1-1, with no clear D. This CDR3 has 13 residues. CDR1 and CDR2 from the germline V gene are ENHRY and SYGVKD. V was trimmed by 0 bases and J by 4 bases, leaving 6 bases between them. CDR3 protein: CAISESSSTEAFF. The CDR3 DNA is TGTGCCATCAGTGAGTCGAGTTCCACTGAAGCTTTCTTT.